One and the same sample provided the 8 T cell receptor beta chains below, sequenced in a study of T cells in tumors after PD-1 blockade. Clones were read by immunoSEQ multiplex PCR, and TCRdb kept only the in-frame ones, dropping some. The table has 45,000 to 60,000 clones, around four fifths seen once. Sequenced here: PBMCs, sampled before anti-PD-1 therapy. Every receptor here comes from a human donor with advanced basal cell or squamous cell carcinoma (not recorded which).

This chain links TRBV5-1 with TRBJ1-1; D possibly corresponds to TRBD1 (5 bases). The CDR3 covers 15 residues. Germline loops: CDR1 SGHRS, CDR2 YFSETQ. Trimming shortened V by 4 bases and J by 6 bases, and 19 bases separated the two germline ends. The CDR3 is CASSPNAGIGAEAFF. The CDR3 DNA sequence: TGCGCCAGCAGCCCTAACGCCGGGATAGGGGCTGAAGCTTTCTTT.

The J gene is TRBJ2-5, the V gene TRBV28, with 9 bases that match TRBD1. The CDR3 extends over 14 amino acids. J lost 5 bases, V lost 5 bases, and 6 bases had no gene match. Germline-derived CDR1 and CDR2 are MDHEN and SYDVKM. The CDR3 here is CASSTGTGFETQYF. As DNA, the CDR3 is TGTGCCAGCAGTACCGGGACAGGGTTCGAGACCCAGTACTTC.

The J gene is TRBJ1-1, the V gene TRBV18, with D hard to call. Germline-derived CDR1 and CDR2 are KGHSH and LQKENI. The V end lost 5 bases, the J end lost 2 bases, and 15 bases lay between the germline ends. The CDR3 is 15 residues long. This CDR3 is CASSATGGDNTEAFF. The CDR3 DNA is TGTGCCAGCTCAGCTACGGGTGGGGATAACACTGAAGCTTTCTTT.

This chain joins TRBV10-3 and TRBJ1-2; D uncertain. Trimming pared 2 bases from V and 0 bases from J, leaving 4 bases between. This CDR3 contains 13 residues. Germline CDR1 is ENHRY and CDR2 is SYGVKD. CDR3 DNA sequence: TGTGCCATCAGTGAGAGAGCTAACTATGGCTACACCTTC. This translates into CAISERANYGYTF.

The gene calls are TRBV9 and TRBJ2-1; 10 bases map to TRBD2. Germline CDR1 SGDLS, CDR2 YYNGEE. Trimming took 0 bases from V and 7 from J; bases not matched to a gene: 16. This CDR3 is built from 19 residues. The CDR3, as DNA: TGTGCCAGCAGCGTAGAGCAGGGACCACGGCTAGCGGGGGAGAATGAGCAGTTCTTC. Protein product: CASSVEQGPRLAGENEQFF.

This clone has only one observation. The rearrangement uses TRBV2 and TRBJ2-3, with a tentative D call TRBD2 (7 bases). V was cut by 5 bases and J by 3 bases, with 27 bases left in between. The CDR3 sequence is 19 residues long. The germline V gene encodes CDR1 SNHLY and CDR2 FYNNEI. CDR3 bases: TGTGCCAGCAGTTCCTCGTCTAGGGGGGGACCCCTACAGACAGATACGCAGTATTTT. It specifies CASSSSSRGGPLQTDTQYF.

The V and J genes are TRBV18 and TRBJ2-5; D gene ambiguous. V was cut by 1 base and J by 2 bases, with 5 bases left in between. The length of the CDR3 is 13 residues. Germline V gene lookup returns CDR1 KGHSH and CDR2 LQKENI. This chain's CDR3 is CASSPQQQETQYF. The CDR3 DNA reads as TGTGCCAGCTCACCACAACAGCAAGAGACCCAGTACTTC.

This clone is deemed medium-sized (0.01 to 0.1%). The chain couples TRBV6-6 to TRBJ1-2; 12 nucleotides agree with TRBD1. The germline gives CDR1 MNHNY, CDR2 SVGAGI (reference sequence). This CDR3 comprises 15 residues. V lost 4 bases, J lost 7 bases, and 7 bases stayed unmatched. CDR3 coding DNA: TGTGCCAGCAGTTGCGGGACAGGGGGCGATTGTGGCTACACCTTC. This encodes CASSCGTGGDCGYTF.